This entry lists 10 T cell receptor beta chains sequenced from one sample in a study of CD8+ T cells in alopecia areata. The treatment here: oral pan-JAK inhibitor, 5-10 mg twice daily. Reverse transcribed after extraction, RNA yielded cDNA as the sequencing template. Sequencing was performed with immunoSEQ multiplex PCR; in TCRdb, only in-frame clones are kept and a portion is missing. This sample carries 170,000 or so clones, 50% to 70% of them seen once, and the ten largest clones take 0.7% to 1%. Sequenced material: CD4+ T cells sorted from blood, taken at week 4, from a patient treated with tofacitinib. All receptors derive from a human donor with alopecia areata.

This sequence joins TRBV30 and TRBJ1-1, with a tentative D call TRBD1 (5 bases). The ends were cut back, 8 bases at V and 4 bases at J, with 14 bases in the middle. Germline CDR1 and CDR2: GTSNPN and SVGIG (reference sequence). CDR3 length: 12 residues. CDR3 region: CALSGRSTEAFF. CDR3 bases: TGTGCCCTTTCAGGGAGGAGCACTGAAGCTTTCTTT.

This clone was found a few times. The rearrangement joins TRBV6-5 to TRBJ2-1, with 7 positions matching TRBD1. CDR3 size: 15 residues. The germline gives CDR1 MNHEY, CDR2 SVGAGI. V was clipped by 5 bases and J by 5 bases; unmatched bases: 9. CDR3 bases: TGTGCCAGCAGTCGCCGGGACAGTGATCACAATGAGCAGTTCTTC. Translated, it gives CASSRRDSDHNEQFF.

Only a few counts were recorded for this clone. This rearrangement joins TRBV29-1 to TRBJ2-3; the D gene could be TRBD1 or TRBD2 (5 bases each). CDR1 and CDR2 (germline): SQVTM, ANQGSEA. The CDR3 consists of 12 residues. V shed 8 bases and J shed 5 bases, with 14 bases lying between them. The CDR3, as DNA: TGCAGCCCAATCATGAGGGGAGATACGCAGTATTTT. Amino acid sequence: CSPIMRGDTQYF.

A remark on this clone: Other DNA sequences in the same sample also yield this CDR3. The chain has TRBV29-1 and TRBJ1-1; possibly TRBD1 for D (6 bases). Germline V CDR1 and CDR2: SQVTM, ANQGSEA. This CDR3 region has 12 residues. V lost 6 bases and J lost 1, with 9 bases in between. The CDR3 is CSVKTGNTEAFF. The CDR3 nucleotides read TGCAGCGTCAAGACAGGGAACACTGAAGCTTTCTTT.

The chain uses TRBV18 and TRBJ2-7; a weak D match, TRBD1 (6 bases). The CDR3 is made up of 12 amino acids. Germline assignment: CDR1 KGHSH and CDR2 LQKENI. Trimming stripped 5 bases from V and 6 bases from J, with 11 bases between. DNA of the CDR3: TGTGCCAGCTCAGGACAGAGTGCCGAGCAGTACTTC. Its protein is CASSGQSAEQYF.

The V and J genes are TRBV7-2 and TRBJ2-3, with D perhaps TRBD1 or TRBD2 (5 bases each). Germline assignment: CDR1 SGHTA and CDR2 FQGNSA. The CDR3 is 14 amino acids. With 3 bases removed from V and 5 bases from J, the gap between germline ends came to 12 bases. This CDR3 is CASSFRRDLDTQYF. DNA for the CDR3: TGTGCCAGCAGCTTCCGCCGGGACCTAGATACGCAGTATTTT. Combining the CDR3 with reference TRBV7-2 and TRBJ2-3 gives the whole variable domain GAGVSQSPSNKVTEKGKDVELRCDPISGHTALYWYRQSLGQGLEFLIYFQGNSAPDKSGLPSDRFSAERTGGSVSTLTIQRTQQEDSAVYLCASSFRRDLDTQYFGPGTRLTVL.

V gene TRBV5-1 combines with J gene TRBJ1-2; D gene ambiguous. The CDR3 length is 13 residues. Trimming took 0 bases from V and 2 from J, leaving 5 bases between them. Per germline, CDR1 SGHRS and CDR2 YFSETQ. The CDR3 sequence: CASSLEVNYGYTF. DNA of the CDR3: TGCGCCAGCAGCTTGGAAGTAAACTATGGCTACACCTTC.

V is TRBV2 and J is TRBJ1-5; the D is unclear. Germline V CDR1 and CDR2: SNHLY, FYNNEI. The CDR3 covers 14 residues. The V gene lost 4 bases and the J gene lost 7 bases, with 14 bases spanning the gap. This CDR3 is CASSGAGSRQPQHF. The CDR3 DNA is TGTGCCAGCAGTGGGGCAGGCTCGAGACAGCCCCAGCATTTT.

This clone was counted a few times. The chain combines TRBV5-1 with TRBJ2-3, with a weak D call TRBD2 (6 bases). The germline CDR1 and CDR2 sequences are SGHRS and YFSETQ. The CDR3 has 14 residues. The V end lost 4 bases, the J end lost 0 bases, and 9 bases lay between the germline ends. The chain's CDR3 is CASSVRESTDTQYF. The CDR3 coding sequence is TGCGCCAGCAGCGTTCGGGAGAGCACAGATACGCAGTATTTT.

This clone was counted only a few times. The CDR3 region is CASSLRPRDYEQYF. CDR3 bases: TGCGCCAGCAGCTTGCGGCCACGAGACTACGAGCAGTACTTC. The chain joins TRBV5-1 to TRBJ2-7; D not certain. CDR1 is SGHRS, CDR2 YFSETQ, per germline. This CDR3 spans 14 amino acids. Between the trimmed V and J ends, which lost 1 base and 3 bases, there was a span of 11 bases.